What follows are 21 T cell receptor beta chains derived from one specimen sequenced in a study of identical twins. Each CDR3 protein gets one entry after TCRdb re-called the 5' RACE reads with MiXCR. The table lists over 250,000 distinct CDR3 sequences, 9.5% of them singletons. These records were also assigned to another study, of yellow fever vaccine responses in identical twins.

Sequenced: CD8+ T cells sorted from blood. The source of these receptors is a young woman in good health.

This clonotype showed up just a few times. V and J are TRBV7-9 and TRBJ2-2, with a weak D call TRBD2 (5 bases). The germline V and J ends were trimmed by 5 bases and 4 bases, with 11 bases remaining between them. Looked up from germline, CDR1 is SEHNR and CDR2 is FQNEAQ (reference sequence). This CDR3 is built from 14 residues. The CDR3 bases are TGTGCCAGCAGCCCCCCAACTAGCACCGGGGAGCTGTTTTTT. Protein sequence: CASSPPTSTGELFF.

The table lists this clonotype with a few counts. Possible read error: a much larger clone is one base away. The chain links TRBV28 to TRBJ2-7; 7 positions match TRBD1. J lost 3 bases, V lost 6 bases, and 2 bases had no gene match. Germline V lookup: CDR1 MDHEN, CDR2 SYDVKM. The length of the CDR3 is 12 residues. The CDR3, as DNA: TGTGCCAGCAGACCAGGGGGCTACGAGCAGTACTTC. Encoded protein: CASRPGGYEQYF.

This chain connects TRBV4-3 to TRBJ2-5, with a weak D call TRBD1 (5 bases). Trimming took 0 bases from V and 2 from J, leaving 10 bases between them. The CDR3 covers 15 residues. Germline V gives CDR1 LGHNA, CDR2 YSLEER. CDR3 amino acids: CASSQDVTGQETQYF. The CDR3 DNA follows: TGCGCCAGCAGCCAAGATGTAACAGGTCAAGAGACCCAGTACTTC.

V gene TRBV4-2 combines with J gene TRBJ2-7, with D unclear. This CDR3 has 14 residues. Germline V gene sequence: CDR1 LGHNA, CDR2 YNFKEQ. V was clipped by 1 base and J by 1 base, with 8 bases between them. The CDR3 nucleotides are TGTGCCAGCAGCCAAGGTAGTTGGTCCTACGAGCAGTACTTC. Amino acid sequence: CASSQGSWSYEQYF.

This clonotype has a count of ten or more. This chain connects TRBV4-3 to TRBJ2-1; no clear D gene. V lost 5 bases and J lost 6, with 17 bases in between. Per the germline V gene, CDR1 is LGHNA and CDR2 is YSLEER. CDR3 length: 15 amino acids. CDR3 coding DNA: TGCGCCAGCAGCTCAAGTTGGGGAAAGGCCAATGAGCAGTTCTTC. This encodes CASSSSWGKANEQFF.

This clonotype was recorded a few times. This chain links TRBV6-1 with TRBJ2-7; TRBD2 matches 7 bases. CDR1 is MNHNS, CDR2 SASEGT, per germline. The length of the CDR3 is 14 residues. The V segment lost 2 bases and the J segment 5 bases; nucleotides outside the gene matches: 6. CDR3 amino acids: CASSEWAGVDEQYF. CDR3 sequence (DNA): TGTGCCAGCAGTGAATGGGCGGGAGTTGACGAGCAGTACTTC.

This clonotype occurred many times. The rearrangement joins TRBV4-2 to TRBJ2-7; 9 bases agree with TRBD2. Germline CDR1 and CDR2: LGHNA and YNFKEQ. Trimming took 0 bases from V and 2 from J; bases not matched to a gene: 5. This CDR3 has 16 residues. The CDR3 coding sequence is TGTGCCAGCAGCCAAGATTTTCCTAGCGGGACCTACGAGCAGTACTTC. Its protein product is CASSQDFPSGTYEQYF.

A few counts support this clonotype. The gene calls are TRBV5-1 and TRBJ2-5; D may be TRBD1 (6 bases). The germline V gene encodes CDR1 SGHRS and CDR2 YFSETQ. The CDR3 totals 14 residues. The V end lost 6 bases, the J end lost 0 bases, and 12 bases lay between the germline ends. CDR3 residues: CASKGVPYQETQYF. The CDR3 DNA sequence: TGCGCCAGCAAGGGGGTCCCCTACCAAGAGACCCAGTACTTC. The complete variable domain, with remaining parts taken from reference TRBV5-1 and TRBJ2-5, reads KAGVTQTPRYLIKTRGQQVTLSCSPISGHRSVSWYQQTPGQGLQFLFEYFSETQRNKGNFPGRFSGRQFSNSRSEMNVSTLELGDSALYLCASKGVPYQETQYFGPGTRLLVL.

This clonotype was recorded many times. This chain links TRBV20-1 with TRBJ2-7; the D gene is possibly TRBD1 (6 bases). Germline CDR1 is DFQATT and CDR2 is SNEGSKA (reference sequence). The germline V and J ends were trimmed by 1 base and 3 bases, with 10 bases remaining between them. This CDR3 is built from 13 residues. CDR3 DNA sequence: TGCAGTGCTAGAGGGGACACGGTCTACGAGCAGTACTTC. This gives the protein CSARGDTVYEQYF.

The chain combines TRBV11-2 with TRBJ2-7; D is unclear. The ends were cut back, 4 bases at V and 7 bases at J, with 14 bases in the middle. This CDR3 has 13 amino acids. The germline gives CDR1 SGHAT, CDR2 FQNNGV. The CDR3: CASSSGYHGEQYF. In DNA form, the CDR3 reads TGTGCCAGCAGCTCCGGTTACCATGGGGAGCAGTACTTC.

This clonotype was detected a few times. The rearrangement links TRBV6-1 to TRBJ2-7; weak D call: TRBD2 (6 bases). This CDR3 is built from 16 residues. V lost 6 bases, J lost 2 bases, and 20 bases lay in between. Looked up from germline, CDR1 is MNHNS and CDR2 is SASEGT. CDR3 sequence (DNA): TGTGCCAGCAGCCCCGCATCGGGAGCGGAGGCCTACGAGCAGTACTTC. This gives the protein CASSPASGAEAYEQYF.

This clonotype was counted many times. This chain joins TRBV6-2 or TRBV6-3 and TRBJ2-1; 7 bases line up with TRBD1. With 6 bases clipped from V and 4 bases from J, the junction kept 6 bases outside the gene matches. CDR1 and CDR2 from the germline V gene are MNHEY and SVGEGT. There are 14 residues in the CDR3. The CDR3 DNA is TGTGCCAGCAGCCACCAGACAGGGTACAATGAGCAGTTCTTC. The encoded protein is CASSHQTGYNEQFF.

This clonotype was detected many times. This chain links TRBV20-1 with TRBJ1-3; D is uncertain. V lost 3 bases to trimming and J lost 2 bases, with 8 bases between them. In germline, CDR1 is DFQATT, CDR2 SNEGSKA (reference sequence). The CDR3 runs 13 residues. The CDR3 loop reads CSARSAAGNTIYF. The DNA for the CDR3 is TGCAGTGCTAGGTCGGCAGCTGGAAACACCATATATTTT.

DNA of the CDR3: TGTGCCATCAGTGAGACCGGACTAGCGGGATTCCGCACAGATACGCAGTATTTT. Residues: CAISETGLAGFRTDTQYF. J is TRBJ2-3 and V is TRBV10-3, with 12 bases identical to TRBD2. The CDR3 is 18 amino acids. The J segment lost 1 base and the V segment lost 2 bases, leaving 7 bases of the junction unmatched. Per the germline V gene, CDR1 is ENHRY and CDR2 is SYGVKD.

The J gene is TRBJ2-3, the V gene TRBV13; TRBD2 matches 9 bases. The trim removed 2 bases at V and 2 bases at J, leaving 5 bases unmatched. The CDR3 contains 16 residues. The germline V gene encodes CDR1 PRHDT and CDR2 FYEKMQ (reference sequence). This chain's CDR3 is CASSLLVAGDTDTQYF. DNA for the CDR3: TGTGCCAGCAGCTTACTAGTAGCGGGAGACACAGATACGCAGTATTTT. Full variable domain (outside the CDR3, taken from reference TRBV13 and TRBJ2-3): AAGVIQSPRHLIKEKRETATLKCYPIPRHDTVYWYQQGPGQDPQFLISFYEKMQSDKGSIPDRFSAQQFSDYHSELNMSSLELGDSALYFCASSLLVAGDTDTQYFGPGTRLTVL.

V usage is TRBV7-2 and J usage is TRBJ2-4, with D tentatively TRBD1 or TRBD2 (7 bases each). The CDR3 has 17 residues. The germline CDR1 and CDR2 sequences are SGHTA and FQGNSA. Trimming left V 7 bases short and J 8 bases short, with 27 bases between. As DNA, the CDR3 is TGTGCCAGCAACAGGGGAGGGCTGCTCCCGAGGCCGGACATTCAGTACTTC. This sequence encodes CASNRGGLLPRPDIQYF.

This clonotype was counted at least ten times. This rearrangement joins TRBV6-1 to TRBJ2-7, with D perhaps matching TRBD2 (6 bases). The CDR3 has 17 residues. Germline V lookup: CDR1 MNHNS, CDR2 SASEGT. The V end lost 3 bases, the J end lost 2 bases, and 20 bases lay between the germline ends. CDR3 loop: CASSDSGPGSSPYEQYF. In DNA, the CDR3 is TGTGCCAGCAGTGATAGCGGACCGGGTTCCAGTCCCTACGAGCAGTACTTC.

In this sample, this clonotype turned up a few times. The genes are TRBV4-1 and TRBJ1-1; weak D call: TRBD1 (5 bases). This CDR3 has 15 amino acids. Trimming stripped 3 bases from V and 1 base from J, with 12 bases between. Per germline, CDR1 MGHRA and CDR2 YSYEKL. The CDR3 DNA reads as TGCGCCAGCAGCCACGAAGACAGAAAGAACACTGAAGCTTTCTTT. Translation gives CASSHEDRKNTEAFF.

In this sample, this clonotype turned up once. The chain combines TRBV19 with TRBJ2-7; a weak D match, TRBD1 (5 bases). Trimming removed 4 bases at V and 3 bases at J, with 10 bases between. CDR1 is LNHDA, CDR2 SQIVND, per germline (reference sequence). The CDR3 runs 13 residues. CDR3 residues: CASSRLGVYEQYF. The CDR3 DNA follows: TGTGCCAGTAGTAGGCTAGGGGTCTACGAGCAGTACTTC.

The chain uses TRBV6-1 and TRBJ2-7; 10 positions agree with TRBD2. V lost 6 bases and J lost 2; bases outside the gene matches: 7. From germline, CDR1 is MNHNS and CDR2 SASEGT. This CDR3 has 15 residues. The CDR3 DNA reads as TGTGCCAGCAGAATCCGGACTAGCGGAACCTACGAGCAGTACTTC. This translates into CASRIRTSGTYEQYF.

This clonotype was counted only a few times. The rearrangement joins TRBV7-9 to TRBJ2-5, with 11 nucleotides matching TRBD2. CDR1 and CDR2 (germline): SEHNR, FQNEAQ (reference sequence). Trimming removed 4 bases from V and 1 base from J; junction bases left unmatched: 5. The CDR3 runs 16 residues. In DNA form, the CDR3 reads TGTGCCAGCAGCTCGACGACTAGCGGGGCCCAAGAGACCCAGTACTTC. This sequence encodes CASSSTTSGAQETQYF. Full variable domain (missing parts from reference TRBV7-9 and TRBJ2-5): DTGVSQNPRHKITKRGQNVTFRCDPISEHNRLYWYRQTLGQGPEFLTYFQNEAQLEKSRLLSDRFSAERPKGSFSTLEIQRTEQGDSAMYLCASSSTTSGAQETQYFGPGTRLLVL.